The source of this T cell receptor (beta chain) is a study of blood T cell repertoires in COVID-19. Germline lookup yields CDR1 MNHEY and CDR2 SVGEGT. The junction had 10 bases not matched to a gene; V was cut back by 0 bases and J by 15 bases. The CDR3 extends over 14 amino acids. The assay was immunoSEQ multiplex PCR, and TCRdb's table has in-frame clones only and misses some. Of fewer than 200,000 clones in the sample, around 80% were seen once. The sequenced sample was peripheral blood. V usage is TRBV6-2 or TRBV6-3 and J usage is TRBJ2-1; the match to TRBD1 covers 8 bases. This TCR was recovered from a man aged 70-80 years with active or convalescent COVID-19. The CDR3 DNA is TGTGCCAGCAGTTACTCCACCTTCGGACAGGGTAGGTTCTTC. It is translated as CASSYSTFGQGRFF.